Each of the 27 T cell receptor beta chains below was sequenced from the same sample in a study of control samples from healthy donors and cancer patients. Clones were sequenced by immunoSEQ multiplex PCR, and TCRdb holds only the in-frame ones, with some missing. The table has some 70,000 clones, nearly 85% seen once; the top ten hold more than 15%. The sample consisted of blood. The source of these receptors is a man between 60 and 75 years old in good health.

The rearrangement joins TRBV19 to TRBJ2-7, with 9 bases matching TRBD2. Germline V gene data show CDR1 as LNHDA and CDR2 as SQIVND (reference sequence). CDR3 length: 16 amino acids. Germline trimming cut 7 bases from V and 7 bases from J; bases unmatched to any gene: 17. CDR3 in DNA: TGTGCCAGTACCAACTCCAGAGCTAGCGGGAAGGGAGAGCAGTACTTC. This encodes CASTNSRASGKGEQYF.

CDR3: CSAGPGETQYF. Written as DNA, the CDR3 is TGCAGTGCTGGACCTGGGGAGACCCAGTACTTC. The chain employs TRBV20-1 and TRBJ2-5; D unresolved. Germline loops: CDR1 DFQATT, CDR2 SNEGSKA (reference sequence). The CDR3 covers 11 residues. V was pared by 5 bases and J by 5 bases, with 9 bases between.

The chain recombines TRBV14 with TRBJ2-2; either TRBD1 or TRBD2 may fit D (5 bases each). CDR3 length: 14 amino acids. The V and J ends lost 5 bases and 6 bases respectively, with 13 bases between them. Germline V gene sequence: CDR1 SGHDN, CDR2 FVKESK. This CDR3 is CASSLRDGSGELFF. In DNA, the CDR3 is TGTGCCAGCAGCTTACGGGACGGCTCCGGGGAGCTGTTTTTT.

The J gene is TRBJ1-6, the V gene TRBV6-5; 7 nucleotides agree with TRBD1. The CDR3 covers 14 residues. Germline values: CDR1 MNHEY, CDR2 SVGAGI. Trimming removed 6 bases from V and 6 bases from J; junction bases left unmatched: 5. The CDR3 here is CASRPGQANSPLHF. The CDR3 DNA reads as TGTGCCAGCAGGCCAGGACAGGCTAATTCACCCCTCCACTTT.

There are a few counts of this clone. CDR3 bases: TGTGCCAGCAGCCCCATACGGAAAGACGGCGGCTACACCTTC. Encoded protein: CASSPIRKDGGYTF. V usage is TRBV7-9 and J usage is TRBJ1-2; D is undetermined. The CDR3 runs 14 residues. Trimming shortened V by 5 bases and J by 8 bases, and 18 bases separated the two germline ends. Germline assignment: CDR1 SEHNR and CDR2 FQNEAQ (reference sequence).

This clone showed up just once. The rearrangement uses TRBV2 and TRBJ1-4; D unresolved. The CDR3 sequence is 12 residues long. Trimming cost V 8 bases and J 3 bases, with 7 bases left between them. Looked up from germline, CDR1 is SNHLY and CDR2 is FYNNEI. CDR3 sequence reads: CASHRSNEKLFF. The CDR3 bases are TGTGCCAGCCACAGATCTAATGAAAAACTGTTTTTT.

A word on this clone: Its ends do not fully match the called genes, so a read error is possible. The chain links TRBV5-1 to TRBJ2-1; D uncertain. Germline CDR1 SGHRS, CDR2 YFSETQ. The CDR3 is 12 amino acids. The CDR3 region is CASSLNYNEQLF. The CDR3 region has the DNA TGCGCCAGCAGCTTAAACTACAATGAGCAGCTCTTC.

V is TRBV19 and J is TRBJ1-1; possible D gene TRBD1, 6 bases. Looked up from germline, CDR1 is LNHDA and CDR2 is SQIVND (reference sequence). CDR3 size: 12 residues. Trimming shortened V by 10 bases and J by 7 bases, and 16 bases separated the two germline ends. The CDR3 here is CAITGHRGEAFF. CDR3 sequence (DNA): TGTGCCATAACAGGGCATCGAGGTGAAGCTTTCTTT. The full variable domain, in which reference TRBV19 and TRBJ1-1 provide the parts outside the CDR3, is DGGITQSPKYLFRKEGQNVTLSCEQNLNHDAMYWYRQDPGQGLRLIYYSQIVNDFQKGDIAEGYSVSREKKESFPLTVTSAQKNPTAFYLCAITGHRGEAFFGQGTRLTVV.

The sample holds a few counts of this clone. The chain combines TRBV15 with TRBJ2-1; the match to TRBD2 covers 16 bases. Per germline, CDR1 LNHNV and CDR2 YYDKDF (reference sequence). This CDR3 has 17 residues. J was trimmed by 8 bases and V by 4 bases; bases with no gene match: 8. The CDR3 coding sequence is TGTGCCACCAGCACCCCTCCGGGACTAGCGGGAGGGGATGAGCAGTTCTTC. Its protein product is CATSTPPGLAGGDEQFF. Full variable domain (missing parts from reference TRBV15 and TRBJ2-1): DAMVIQNPRYQVTQFGKPVTLSCSQTLNHNVMYWYQQKSSQAPKLLFHYYDKDFNNEADTPDNFQSRRPNTSFCFLDIRSPGLGDTAMYLCATSTPPGLAGGDEQFFGPGTRLTVL.

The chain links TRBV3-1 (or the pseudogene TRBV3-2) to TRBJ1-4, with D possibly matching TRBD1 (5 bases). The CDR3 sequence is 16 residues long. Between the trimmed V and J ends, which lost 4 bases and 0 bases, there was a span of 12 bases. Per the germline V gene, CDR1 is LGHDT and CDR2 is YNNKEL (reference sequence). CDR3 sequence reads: CASSPRGGATNEKLFF. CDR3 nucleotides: TGTGCCAGCAGCCCCCGGGGCGGTGCAACTAATGAAAAACTGTTTTTT.

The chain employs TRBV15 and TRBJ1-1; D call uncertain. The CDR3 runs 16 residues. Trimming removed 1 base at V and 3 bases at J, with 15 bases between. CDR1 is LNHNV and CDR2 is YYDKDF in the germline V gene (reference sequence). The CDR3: CATSRGRFVGDTEAFF. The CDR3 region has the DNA TGTGCCACCAGCAGAGGCCGGTTTGTCGGGGACACTGAAGCTTTCTTT.

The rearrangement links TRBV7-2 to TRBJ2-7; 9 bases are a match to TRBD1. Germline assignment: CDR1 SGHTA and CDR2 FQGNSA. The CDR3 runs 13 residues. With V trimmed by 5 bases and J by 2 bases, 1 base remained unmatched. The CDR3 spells CASSRDRAYEQYF. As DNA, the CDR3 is TGTGCCAGCAGCCGGGACAGGGCCTACGAGCAGTACTTC.

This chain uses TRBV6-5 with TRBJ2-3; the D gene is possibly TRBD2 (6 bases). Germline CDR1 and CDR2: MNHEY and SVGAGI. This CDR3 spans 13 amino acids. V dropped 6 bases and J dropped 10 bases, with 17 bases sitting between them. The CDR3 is CASSAGRVRAQYF. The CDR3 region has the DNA TGTGCCAGCAGCGCCGGGAGAGTGAGGGCGCAGTATTTT.

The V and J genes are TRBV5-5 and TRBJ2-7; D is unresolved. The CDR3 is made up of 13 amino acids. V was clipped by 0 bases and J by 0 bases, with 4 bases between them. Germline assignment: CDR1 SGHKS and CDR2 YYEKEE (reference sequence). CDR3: CASSLVGSYEQYF. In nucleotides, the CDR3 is TGTGCCAGCAGCTTGGTGGGCTCCTACGAGCAGTACTTC. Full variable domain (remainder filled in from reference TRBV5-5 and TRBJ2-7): DAGVTQSPTHLIKTRGQQVTLRCSPISGHKSVSWYQQVLGQGPQFIFQYYEKEERGRGNFPDRFSARQFPNYSSELNVNALLLGDSALYLCASSLVGSYEQYFGPGTRLTVT.

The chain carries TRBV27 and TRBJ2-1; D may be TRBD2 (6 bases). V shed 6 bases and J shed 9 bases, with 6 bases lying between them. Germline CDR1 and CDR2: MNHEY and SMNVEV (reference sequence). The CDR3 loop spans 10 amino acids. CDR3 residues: CASRRGEQFF. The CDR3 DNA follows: TGTGCCAGCAGGCGGGGTGAGCAGTTCTTC.

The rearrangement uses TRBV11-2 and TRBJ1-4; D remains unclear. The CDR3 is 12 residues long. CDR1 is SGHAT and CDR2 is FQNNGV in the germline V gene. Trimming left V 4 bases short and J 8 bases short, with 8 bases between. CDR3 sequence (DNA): TGTGCCAGCAGCTCGTCTGGGGAAAAACTGTTTTTT. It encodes CASSSSGEKLFF.

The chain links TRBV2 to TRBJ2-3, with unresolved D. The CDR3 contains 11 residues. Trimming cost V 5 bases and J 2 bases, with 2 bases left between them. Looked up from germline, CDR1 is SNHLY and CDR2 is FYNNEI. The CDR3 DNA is TGTGCCAGCAGTATCACAGATACGCAGTATTTT. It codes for CASSITDTQYF. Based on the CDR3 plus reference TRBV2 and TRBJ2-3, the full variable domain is EPEVTQTPSHQVTQMGQEVILRCVPISNHLYFYWYRQILGQKVEFLVSFYNNEISEKSEIFDDQFSVERPDGSNFTLKIRSTKLEDSAMYFCASSITDTQYFGPGTRLTVL.

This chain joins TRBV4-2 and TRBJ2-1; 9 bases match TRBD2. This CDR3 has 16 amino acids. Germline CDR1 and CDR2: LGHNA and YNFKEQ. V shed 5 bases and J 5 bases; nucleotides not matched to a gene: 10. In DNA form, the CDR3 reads TGTGCCAGCAGCACCAATTCCGGGACTAGCAACAATGAGCAGTTCTTC. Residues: CASSTNSGTSNNEQFF.

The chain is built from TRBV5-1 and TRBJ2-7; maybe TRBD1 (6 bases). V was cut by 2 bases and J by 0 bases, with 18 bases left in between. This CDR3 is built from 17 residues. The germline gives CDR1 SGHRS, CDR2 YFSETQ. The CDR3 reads CASSFSGTPHTSYEQYF. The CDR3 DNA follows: TGCGCCAGCAGCTTCTCCGGGACACCACACACCTCCTACGAGCAGTACTTC. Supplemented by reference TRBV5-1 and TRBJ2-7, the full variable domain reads KAGVTQTPRYLIKTRGQQVTLSCSPISGHRSVSWYQQTPGQGLQFLFEYFSETQRNKGNFPGRFSGRQFSNSRSEMNVSTLELGDSALYLCASSFSGTPHTSYEQYFGPGTRLTVT.

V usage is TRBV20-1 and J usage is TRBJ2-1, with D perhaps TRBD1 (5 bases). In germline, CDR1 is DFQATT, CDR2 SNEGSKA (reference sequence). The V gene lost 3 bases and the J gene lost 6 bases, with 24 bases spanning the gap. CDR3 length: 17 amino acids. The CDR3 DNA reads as TGCAGTGCTAGTAGGGCGACAGCTCCTACCCTCGGCAATGAGCAGTTCTTC. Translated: CSASRATAPTLGNEQFF.

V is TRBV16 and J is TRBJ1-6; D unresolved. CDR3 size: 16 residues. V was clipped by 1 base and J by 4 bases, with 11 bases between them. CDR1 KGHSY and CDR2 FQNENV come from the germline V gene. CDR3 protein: CASSQFSGSYNSPLHF. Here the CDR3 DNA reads TGTGCCAGCAGCCAATTCTCGGGCTCGTATAATTCACCCCTCCACTTT.

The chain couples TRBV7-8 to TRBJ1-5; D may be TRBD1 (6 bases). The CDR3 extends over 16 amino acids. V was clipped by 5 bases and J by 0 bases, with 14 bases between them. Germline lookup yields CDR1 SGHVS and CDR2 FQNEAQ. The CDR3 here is CASSAKRTDSNQPQHF. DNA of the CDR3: TGTGCCAGCAGCGCTAAAAGGACAGATAGCAATCAGCCCCAGCATTTT.

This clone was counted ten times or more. In DNA, the CDR3 is TGTGCCAGCAGCTTAGCGGCGGCGCCCTACGAGCAGTACTTC. Its protein is CASSLAAAPYEQYF. The rearrangement links TRBV11-2 to TRBJ2-7, with D uncertain. Germline V gives CDR1 SGHAT, CDR2 FQNNGV. V lost 1 base, J lost 2 bases, and 9 bases lay in between. The CDR3 is 14 amino acids.

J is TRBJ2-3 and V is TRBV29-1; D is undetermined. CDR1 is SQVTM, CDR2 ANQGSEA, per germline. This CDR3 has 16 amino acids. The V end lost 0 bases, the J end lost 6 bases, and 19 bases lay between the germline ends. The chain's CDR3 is CSVEEGISPRPDTQYF. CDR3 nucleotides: TGCAGCGTTGAAGAAGGGATCTCCCCTCGCCCGGATACGCAGTATTTT.

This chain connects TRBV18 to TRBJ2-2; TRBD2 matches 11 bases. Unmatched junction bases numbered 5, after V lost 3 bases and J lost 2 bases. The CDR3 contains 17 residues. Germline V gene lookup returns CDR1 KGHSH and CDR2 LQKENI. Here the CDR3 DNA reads TGTGCCAGCTCACCTCCGACTAGCGGGACTAACACCGGGGAGCTGTTTTTT. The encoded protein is CASSPPTSGTNTGELFF.

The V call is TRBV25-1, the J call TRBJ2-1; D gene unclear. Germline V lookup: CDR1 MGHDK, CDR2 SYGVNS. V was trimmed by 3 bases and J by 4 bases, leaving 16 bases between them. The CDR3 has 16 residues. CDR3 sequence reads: CASSDTGRPPYNEQFF. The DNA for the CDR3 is TGTGCCAGCAGTGATACGGGCAGACCGCCTTACAATGAGCAGTTCTTC.

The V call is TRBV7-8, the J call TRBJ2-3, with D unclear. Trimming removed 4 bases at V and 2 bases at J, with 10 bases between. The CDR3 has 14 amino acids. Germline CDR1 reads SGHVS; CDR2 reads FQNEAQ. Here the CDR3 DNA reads TGTGCCAGCAGCTCTAACTGGGACACAGATACGCAGTATTTT. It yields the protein CASSSNWDTDTQYF.